This T cell receptor beta chain was obtained from a study of T cell responses to AZD1222 COVID-19 vaccine. As concerns this clone: What it binds is not known.

Method: immunoSEQ multiplex PCR; TCRdb's copy keeps in-frame clones and lacks some. The table lists roughly 100,000 clones, around 91% of them singletons. Broader study findings: Spike regions recognized by vaccine-associated CD4 TCRs spanned the protein, led by 160-218 and 743-854. Reportedly, nearly half the spike-specific TCRs target unmutated variant regions. Spike-specific TCR breadth and depth went up after people got two AZD1222 doses.

V was pared by 0 bases and J by 1 base, with 8 bases between. CDR3 length: 14 amino acids. CDR1 SGHRS and CDR2 YFSETQ come from the germline V gene. The sequence was obtained from an adult in good health. The starting material was peripheral blood, obtained on day 0 of AZD1222 vaccination. The chain recombines TRBV5-1 with TRBJ2-7; perhaps D is TRBD1 or TRBD2 (6 bases each). The chain's CDR3 is CASSLAGASYEQYF. As DNA, the CDR3 is TGCGCCAGCAGCTTGGCGGGGGCGTCCTACGAGCAGTACTTC.